Shown below are 17 T cell receptor beta chains from a single sample sequenced in a study of read filtering for tumor transcriptome and immune sequencing (dated by TCRdb to about 2020). The sample was run on an Illumina HiSeq 4000. TCR libraries were built from approximately 0.4 ug RNA with the Immunoverse kit, using molecular barcoded adaptors covering alpha/delta and beta/gamma chains. TCRdb itself trimmed the public reads at Q25 with fastp, ran MiXCR and retained productive beta chains. Identical CDR3 protein sequences are pooled into one entry, listed with their most common genes and DNA. For this sample there are 40,000 to 55,000 distinct CDR3 sequences; around 19% appear just once. The ten largest clones represent roughly 14% of the sample. Sequencing was performed on a population of CD138-negative cells sorted from bone marrow. The cell subset or site label here, explained by the study, means: bone marrow mononuclear cells depleted of CD138+ plasma/myeloma cells by negative magnetic selection. These receptors were collected from a donor at least 40 years old with multiple myeloma.

On this clonotype: A read error is possible here, since a much larger clone lies one base away. The chain uses TRBV11-2 and TRBJ2-7, with D perhaps matching TRBD2 (5 bases). The germline gives CDR1 SGHAT, CDR2 FQNNGV. The CDR3 is 13 amino acids. Trimming cost V 5 bases and J 3 bases, with 11 bases left between them. Written as DNA, the CDR3 is TGTGCCAGCAGCCCCCCCGGGGTCTACGAGCAGTACTTC. This gives the protein CASSPPGVYEQYF. The full variable domain, its missing parts supplied by reference TRBV11-2 and TRBJ2-7, is EAGVAQSPRYKIIEKRQSVAFWCNPISGHATLYWYQQILGQGPKLLIQFQNNGVVDDSQLPKDRFSAERLKGVDSTLKIQPAKLEDSAVYLCASSPPGVYEQYFGPGTRLTVT.

This clonotype was recorded at least ten times. J is TRBJ1-6 and V is TRBV12-3 or TRBV12-4, with 7 bases aligning to TRBD1. The CDR3 loop spans 14 amino acids. Unmatched junction bases numbered 7, after V lost 9 bases and J lost 5 bases. The CDR3 region has the DNA TGTGCCAGTACACAGGGGTCAAATAATTCACCCCTCCACTTT. The encoded protein is CASTQGSNNSPLHF.

This clonotype was seen ten or more times. The chain combines TRBV2 with TRBJ2-5, with 9 bases aligning to TRBD1. Per the germline V gene, CDR1 is SNHLY and CDR2 is FYNNEI. The length of the CDR3 is 15 residues. The ends lost 4 bases at V and 4 bases at J; junction bases unmatched: 7. This CDR3 is CASSVPGQGVETQYF. The CDR3 coding sequence is TGTGCCAGCAGTGTCCCGGGACAGGGTGTAGAGACCCAGTACTTC.

The rearrangement links TRBV19 to TRBJ1-5, with D possibly being TRBD1 (5 bases). CDR3 length: 15 amino acids. V was shortened by 6 bases and J by 9 bases, with 21 bases between the two germline ends. Germline V lookup: CDR1 LNHDA, CDR2 SQIVND (reference sequence). CDR3 in DNA: TGTGCCAGTAGCGAACGGACCAAGCAGGGAAGGCCCCAGCATTTT. This translates into CASSERTKQGRPQHF.

Turning to this clonotype: This may arise from a read error, as a much more abundant clone is one base away. V gene TRBV20-1 combines with J gene TRBJ2-1; TRBD2 matches 12 bases. Looked up from germline, CDR1 is DFQATT and CDR2 is SNEGSKA (reference sequence). The CDR3 loop spans 15 amino acids. The CDR3 is CSARDSTSGRSEQSF. For the CDR3, the DNA is TGCAGTGCTAGAGATAGCACTAGCGGGAGGAGTGAGCAGTCCTTC.

As to this clonotype: Given a much more abundant clone one base away, this may be a read error. The V gene is TRBV20-1, the J gene TRBJ2-1; 10 bases align to TRBD1. The CDR3 has 15 amino acids. The germline V gene has CDR1 DFQATT and CDR2 SNEGSKA (reference sequence). The CDR3 coding sequence is TGCAGTGCCAGCGCCGACAGGGGGCTTTGGAATGGGCAGTTCTTC. It codes for CSASADRGLWNGQFF.

This clonotype has ten or more counts. This chain links TRBV11-2 with TRBJ2-2; 15 nucleotides agree with TRBD2. Germline trimming cut 5 bases from V and 5 bases from J; bases unmatched to any gene: 15. This CDR3 is built from 20 residues. Germline V lookup: CDR1 SGHAT, CDR2 FQNNGV. In nucleotides, the CDR3 is TGTGCCAGCAGCCGAAACCTCCTCCCCGGACTAGCGGGAGGGACCGGGGAGCTGTTTTTT. It encodes CASSRNLLPGLAGGTGELFF. Together with reference TRBV11-2 and TRBJ2-2, the CDR3 gives the full variable domain: EAGVAQSPRYKIIEKRQSVAFWCNPISGHATLYWYQQILGQGPKLLIQFQNNGVVDDSQLPKDRFSAERLKGVDSTLKIQPAKLEDSAVYLCASSRNLLPGLAGGTGELFFGEGSRLTVL.

As to this clonotype: This may be a read error, as it is one base from a much larger clone. This rearrangement joins TRBV5-1 to TRBJ2-5; D ambiguous. This CDR3 spans 12 amino acids. CDR1 SGHRS and CDR2 YFSETQ come from the germline V gene. The DNA for the CDR3 is TGCGCCAGCAGCCCTCAACAAGAGACCCGGTACTTC. Its protein is CASSPQQETRYF.

This clonotype was seen many times. The rearrangement uses TRBV5-1 and TRBJ2-1; 8 positions agree with TRBD1. V dropped 5 bases and J dropped 7; count of bases not matched to a gene: 5. This CDR3 comprises 13 residues. From germline, CDR1 is SGHRS and CDR2 YFSETQ. DNA of the CDR3: TGCGCCAGCAGGCAGCAGGGGGCGAATGAGCAGTTCTTC. Translating gives CASRQQGANEQFF.

On this clonotype itself: One junction end does not reproduce the germline sequence, and a read error may be involved. The genes are TRBV4-2 and TRBJ2-5; D not resolved. Germline V CDR1 and CDR2: LGHNA, YNFKEQ. This CDR3 is 15 amino acids long. CDR3 in amino acids: CASSLTSQSRETQHF. As DNA, the CDR3 is TGTGCCAGCAGCCTAACTTCACAAAGCCGAGAGACCCAGCACTTC.

The chain is built from TRBV5-6 and TRBJ2-5, with 7 positions matching TRBD2. CDR1 is SGHDT and CDR2 is YYEEEE in the germline V gene. The V gene end was trimmed by 3 bases and the J gene end by 9 bases; junction bases not matched to a gene: 17. The CDR3 is 16 amino acids. The CDR3 DNA is TGTGCCAGCAGCTCGCTGGCGACCGGGACTAAGGAGCCCCAGTACTTC. Translation gives CASSSLATGTKEPQYF.

This clonotype appeared many times. V and J are TRBV15 and TRBJ2-3; 13 nucleotides match TRBD2. Trimming took 5 bases from V and 0 from J; bases not matched to a gene: 2. Germline-derived CDR1 and CDR2 are LNHNV and YYDKDF (reference sequence). CDR3 length: 16 amino acids. CDR3 loop: CATSGGLAGSTDTQYF. The CDR3, as DNA: TGTGCCACCAGCGGGGGACTAGCGGGAAGCACAGATACGCAGTATTTT.

This clonotype was detected many times. The J gene is TRBJ2-6, the V gene TRBV5-1; D is ambiguous. Trimming took 0 bases from V and 15 from J, leaving 19 bases between them. This CDR3 has 15 residues. Germline V CDR1 and CDR2: SGHRS, YFSETQ. The CDR3 region is CASSLEMAGGRGLTF. CDR3 bases: TGCGCCAGCAGCTTGGAGATGGCAGGTGGCCGTGGCCTGACTTTC.

In this sample, this clonotype turned up a few times. The genes are TRBV5-1 and TRBJ2-7; the D gene could be TRBD1 or TRBD2 (6 bases each). This CDR3 contains 13 residues. Trimming cost V 1 base and J 5 bases, with 10 bases left between them. The germline gives CDR1 SGHRS, CDR2 YFSETQ. The CDR3 sequence: CASSLRGAHEQYF. The CDR3 DNA reads as TGCGCCAGCAGCTTGAGGGGGGCTCACGAGCAGTACTTC.

This clonotype has a count of ten or more. The chain joins TRBV5-1 to TRBJ2-1; TRBD2 matches 9 bases. V gave up 4 bases and J gave up 2 bases; unmatched junction bases: 4. Germline-derived CDR1 and CDR2 are SGHRS and YFSETQ. The CDR3 loop spans 15 amino acids. The CDR3 DNA sequence: TGCGCCAGCAGCCCTAGCGGGACAACCTACAATGAGCAGTTCTTC. As protein: CASSPSGTTYNEQFF.

This clonotype appeared many times. This chain connects TRBV20-1 to TRBJ2-3, with 10 nucleotides matching TRBD2. Germline lookup yields CDR1 DFQATT and CDR2 SNEGSKA (reference sequence). The CDR3 contains 14 residues. Trimming removed 5 bases from V and 4 bases from J; junction bases left unmatched: 6. The CDR3 spells CSADLAGEADTQYF. The CDR3 nucleotides are TGCAGTGCTGACCTAGCGGGAGAAGCAGATACGCAGTATTTT.

This clonotype occurred many times. The rearrangement links TRBV6-2 or TRBV6-3 to TRBJ1-1; D unclear. Trimming stripped 3 bases from V and 1 base from J, with 9 bases between. Germline CDR1 reads MNHEY; CDR2 reads SVGEGT. The CDR3 loop spans 14 amino acids. This CDR3 is CASSYISKNTEAFF. For the CDR3, the DNA is TGTGCCAGCAGTTATATCTCGAAGAACACTGAAGCTTTCTTT.